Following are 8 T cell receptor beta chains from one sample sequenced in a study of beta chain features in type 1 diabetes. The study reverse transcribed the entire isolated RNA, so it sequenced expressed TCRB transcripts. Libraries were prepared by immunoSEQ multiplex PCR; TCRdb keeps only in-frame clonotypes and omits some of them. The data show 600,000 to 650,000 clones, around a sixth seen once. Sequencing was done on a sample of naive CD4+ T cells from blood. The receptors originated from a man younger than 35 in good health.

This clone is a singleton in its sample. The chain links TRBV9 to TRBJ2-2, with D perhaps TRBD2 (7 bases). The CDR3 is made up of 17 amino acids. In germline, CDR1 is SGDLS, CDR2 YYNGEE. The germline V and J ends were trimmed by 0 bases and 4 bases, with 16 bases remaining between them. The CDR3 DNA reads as TGTGCCAGCAGCGTAGGTGGGGCGGGGGCTTCCACCGGGGAGCTGTTTTTT. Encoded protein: CASSVGGAGASTGELFF.

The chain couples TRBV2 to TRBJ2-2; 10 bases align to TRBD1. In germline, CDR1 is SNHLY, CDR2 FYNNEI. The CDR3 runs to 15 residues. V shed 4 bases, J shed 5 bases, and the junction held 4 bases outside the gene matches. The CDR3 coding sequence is TGTGCCAGCAGTGGGACAGGGGGTTCAACCGGGGAGCTGTTTTTT. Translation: CASSGTGGSTGELFF.

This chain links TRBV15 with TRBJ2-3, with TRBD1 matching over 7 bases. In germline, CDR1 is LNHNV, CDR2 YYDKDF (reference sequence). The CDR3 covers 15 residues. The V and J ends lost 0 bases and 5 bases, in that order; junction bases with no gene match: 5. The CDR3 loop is CATSRDQQGRDTQYF. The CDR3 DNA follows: TGTGCCACCAGCAGAGATCAACAGGGGAGAGATACGCAGTATTTT.

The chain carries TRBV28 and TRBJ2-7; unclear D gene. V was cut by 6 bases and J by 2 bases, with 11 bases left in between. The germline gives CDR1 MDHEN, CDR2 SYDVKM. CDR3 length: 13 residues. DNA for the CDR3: TGTGCCAGCAGGAGCCCCAATGCCTACGAGCAGTACTTC. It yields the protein CASRSPNAYEQYF.

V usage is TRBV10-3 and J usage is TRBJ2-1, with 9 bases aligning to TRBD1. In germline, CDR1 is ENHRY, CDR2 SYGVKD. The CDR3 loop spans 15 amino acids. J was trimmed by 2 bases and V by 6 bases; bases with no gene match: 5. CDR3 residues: CAIRKDRGTYNEQFF. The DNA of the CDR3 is TGTGCCATCAGAAAGGACAGGGGAACCTACAATGAGCAGTTCTTC.

The CDR3 DNA is TGCAGCGTTGCTTTGGCGGGAGGGCCATCAGATACGCAGTATTTT. Its protein is CSVALAGGPSDTQYF. This chain links TRBV29-1 with TRBJ2-3; 9 nucleotides agree with TRBD2. J was trimmed by 4 bases and V by 4 bases; bases with no gene match: 9. CDR3 length: 15 amino acids. Germline CDR1 and CDR2: SQVTM and ANQGSEA.

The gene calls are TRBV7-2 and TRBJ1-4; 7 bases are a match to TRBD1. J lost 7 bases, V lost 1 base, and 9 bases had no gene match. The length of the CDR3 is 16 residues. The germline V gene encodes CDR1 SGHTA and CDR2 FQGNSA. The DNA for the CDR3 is TGTGCCAGCAGCTTAGTGGGACAGCTTGAGGGTGAAAAACTGTTTTTT. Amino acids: CASSLVGQLEGEKLFF.

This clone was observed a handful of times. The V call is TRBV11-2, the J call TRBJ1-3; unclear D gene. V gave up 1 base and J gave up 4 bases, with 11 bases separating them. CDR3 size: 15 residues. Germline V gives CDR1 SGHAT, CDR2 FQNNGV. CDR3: CASSLAAVLGNTIYF. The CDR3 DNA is TGTGCCAGCAGCTTAGCGGCTGTATTGGGAAACACCATATATTTT. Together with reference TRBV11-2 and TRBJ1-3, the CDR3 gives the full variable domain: EAGVAQSPRYKIIEKRQSVAFWCNPISGHATLYWYQQILGQGPKLLIQFQNNGVVDDSQLPKDRFSAERLKGVDSTLKIQPAKLEDSAVYLCASSLAAVLGNTIYFGEGSWLTVV.